The clone carrying this T cell receptor (beta chain) was seen only once. On sorted subsets, replicate PCRs used about 0.2 ug DNA, or some 27,000 T cell genomes. TCRdb's copy holds only in-frame clones and misses some; the assay was immunoSEQ multiplex PCR. The sample contains under 2.5 million clones, 85% to 95% of which appear only once. The sample is drawn from a study of shared clonotypes between healthy human individuals. This CDR3 spans 14 amino acids. Germline-derived CDR1 and CDR2 are LGHNA and YNFKEQ. Trimming stripped 0 bases from V and 8 bases from J, with 13 bases between. The clonotype comes from a man aged 18 to 30 in good health. Some clones in this sample may be carry-over from other donors' samples. The chain combines TRBV4-2 with TRBJ1-2; D gene ambiguous. Input material: naive CD4+ T cells from PBMCs. The subset is: CD45RA+ positively selected. The CDR3 nucleotides read TGTGCCAGCAGCCAAGATAAAGGGTCGGGGGGCTACACCTTC. Translated: CASSQDKGSGGYTF.